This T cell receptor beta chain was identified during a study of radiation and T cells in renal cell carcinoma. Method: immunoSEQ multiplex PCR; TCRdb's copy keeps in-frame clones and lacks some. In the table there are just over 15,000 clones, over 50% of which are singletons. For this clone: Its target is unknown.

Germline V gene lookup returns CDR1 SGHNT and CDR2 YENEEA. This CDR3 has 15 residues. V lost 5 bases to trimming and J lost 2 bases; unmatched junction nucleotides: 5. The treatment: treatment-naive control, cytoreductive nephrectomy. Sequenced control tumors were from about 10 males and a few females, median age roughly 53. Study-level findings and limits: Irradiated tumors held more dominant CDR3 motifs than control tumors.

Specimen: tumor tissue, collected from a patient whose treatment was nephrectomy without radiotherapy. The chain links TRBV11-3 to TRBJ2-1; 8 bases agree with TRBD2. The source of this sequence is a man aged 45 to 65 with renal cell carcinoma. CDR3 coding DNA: TGTGCCAGCAGCAACGTAGCGGGACCCTACAATGAGCAGTTCTTC. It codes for CASSNVAGPYNEQFF.